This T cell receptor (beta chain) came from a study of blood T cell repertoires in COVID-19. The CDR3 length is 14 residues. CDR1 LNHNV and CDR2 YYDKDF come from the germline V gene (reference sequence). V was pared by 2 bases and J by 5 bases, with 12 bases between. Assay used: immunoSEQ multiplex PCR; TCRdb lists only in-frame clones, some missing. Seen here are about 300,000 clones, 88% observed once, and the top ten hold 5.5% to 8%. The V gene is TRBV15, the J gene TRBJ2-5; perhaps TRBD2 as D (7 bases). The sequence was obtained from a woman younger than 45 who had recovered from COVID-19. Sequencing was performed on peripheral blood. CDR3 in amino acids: CATSRQRGGETQYF. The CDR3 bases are TGTGCCACCAGCAGACAGAGGGGGGGGGAGACCCAGTACTTC.